This T cell receptor (beta chain) was sequenced during a study of T cell responses to AZD1222 COVID-19 vaccine. The CDR3 runs to 15 residues. Trimming pared 5 bases from V and 9 bases from J, leaving 20 bases between. Germline V gene lookup returns CDR1 MDHEN and CDR2 SYDVKM. Worth noting for this clone: Antigen: not known.

Findings of the study overall: There were mostly white British donors and more females than males, and clonal diversity was possibly underestimated. Two AZD1222 doses significantly raised spike-specific TCR breadth and depth over controls. The peak T cell response came first, and repertoires were sampled only after it. Only a handful of AZD1222 recipients were seropositive at baseline.

The assay was immunoSEQ multiplex PCR, and TCRdb's table has in-frame clones only and misses some. This table has tens of thousands of clones, less than 90% appearing once. The clonotype originates from an adult in good health. The chain is built from TRBV28 and TRBJ2-1; TRBD2 is a possible D gene (8 bases). Sequenced here: peripheral blood, sampled on day 0 of AZD1222 vaccination. The CDR3 region is CASSPGLVRGREQFF. The DNA for the CDR3 is TGTGCCAGCAGTCCGGGACTAGTTAGGGGGCGTGAGCAGTTCTTC.